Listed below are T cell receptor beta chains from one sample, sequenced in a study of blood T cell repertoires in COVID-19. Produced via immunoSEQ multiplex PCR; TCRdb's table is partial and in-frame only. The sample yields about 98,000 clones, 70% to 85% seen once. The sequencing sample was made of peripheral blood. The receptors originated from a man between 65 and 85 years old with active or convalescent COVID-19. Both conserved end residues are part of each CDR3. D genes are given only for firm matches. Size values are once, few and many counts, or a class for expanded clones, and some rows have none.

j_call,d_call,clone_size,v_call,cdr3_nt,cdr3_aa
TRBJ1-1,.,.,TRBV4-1,TGCGCCAGCAGCCAAAATCCCATGAGGAACACTGAAGCTTTCTTT,CASSQNPMRNTEAFF
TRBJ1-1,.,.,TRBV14,TGTGCCAGCAGCCTGATGTCGGGAGGGACTGAAGCTTTCTTT,CASSLMSGGTEAFF
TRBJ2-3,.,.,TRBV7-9,TGTGCCAGCAGCTTAGCGACAACAGGTCTGGATACGCAGTATTTT,CASSLATTGLDTQYF
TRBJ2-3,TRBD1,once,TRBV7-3,TGTGCCAGCAGCGGAACAGGGGCACGCACAGATACGCAGTATTTT,CASSGTGARTDTQYF
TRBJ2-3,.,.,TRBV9,TGTGCCAGCAGCGTAGTTGCGAGCGGCACAGATACGCAGTATTTT,CASSVVASGTDTQYF
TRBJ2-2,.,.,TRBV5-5,TGTGCCAGCAGCTATATACAAGGGGAGCTGTTTTTT,CASSYIQGELFF
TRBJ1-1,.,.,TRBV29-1,TGCAGCGTTGGAAGGGGCATGATTGCTTTCTTT,CSVGRGMIAFF
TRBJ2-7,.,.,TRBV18,TGTGCCAGCTCACCGCCTGAGAGGTACGAGCAGTACTTC,CASSPPERYEQYF
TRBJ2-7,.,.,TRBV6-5,TGTGCCAGCAGAATGACAGGAACCTACGAGCAGTACTTC,CASRMTGTYEQYF
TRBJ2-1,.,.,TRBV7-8,TGTGCCAGCACAGGAACCTACAATGAGCAGTTCTTC,CASTGTYNEQFF
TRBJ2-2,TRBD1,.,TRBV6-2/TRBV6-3,TGTGCCAGCAGTAAATTCCTTGGGACAGCGAACACCGGGGAGCTGTTTTTT,CASSKFLGTANTGELFF
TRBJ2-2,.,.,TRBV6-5,TGTGCCAGCAGACAACAGGGAGCCGGGGAGCTGTTTTTT,CASRQQGAGELFF
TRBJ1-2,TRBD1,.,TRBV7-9,TGTGCCAGCAGGGGACAGGGAGGTGGCTACACCTTC,CASRGQGGGYTF
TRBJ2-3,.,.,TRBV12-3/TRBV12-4,TGTGCCAGCAGTTTAGGGGGCCGGGATACGCAGTATTTT,CASSLGGRDTQYF
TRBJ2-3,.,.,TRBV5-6,TGTGCCAGCAGCCTCCAGACAGTAAGCACAGATACGCAGTATTTT,CASSLQTVSTDTQYF
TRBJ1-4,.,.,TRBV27,TGTGCCAGCAGTCCCACGACAGGCCTAAGCGGGGAAGAAAAACTGTTTTTT,CASSPTTGLSGEEKLFF
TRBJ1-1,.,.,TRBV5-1,TGCGCCAGCAGCCAGGAGAACACTGAAGCTTTCTTT,CASSQENTEAFF
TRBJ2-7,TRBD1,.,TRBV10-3,TGTGCCATCAGTGATCCGGGACAGGGAACCTACGAGCAGTACTTC,CAISDPGQGTYEQYF
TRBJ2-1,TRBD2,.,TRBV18,TGTGCCAGCTCACCTGAATTGGGGACTAGCGGGGACCTTTACAATGAGCAGTTCTTC,CASSPELGTSGDLYNEQFF
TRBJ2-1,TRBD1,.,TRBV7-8,TGTGCCAGCAGCGCCGAGACAGGGGGCAGCTATGAGCAGTTCTTC,CASSAETGGSYEQFF
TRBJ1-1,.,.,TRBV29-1,TGCAGCGTTGGGCCCTTGGACAGCATATCGAACACTGAAGCTTTCTTT,CSVGPLDSISNTEAFF
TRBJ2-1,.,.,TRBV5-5,TGTGCCAGCAGCTTGACAGTATCAAGGGGAACCGATGAGCAGTTCTTC,CASSLTVSRGTDEQFF
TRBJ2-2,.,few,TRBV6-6,TGTGCCAGCAGTTCCGCCGGGTCCGCCGGGGAGCTGTTTTTT,CASSSAGSAGELFF
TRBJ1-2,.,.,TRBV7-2,TGTGCCAGCGGTCGCGTCCTTAACTATGGCTACACCTTC,CASGRVLNYGYTF
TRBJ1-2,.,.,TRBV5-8,TGTGCCAGCAGCAAGGGACTCATGAACTATGGCTACACCTTC,CASSKGLMNYGYTF
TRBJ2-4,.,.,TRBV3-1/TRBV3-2,TGTGCCAGCAGCCCAGGGCACATTCAGTACTTC,CASSPGHIQYF
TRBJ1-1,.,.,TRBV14,TGTGCCAGCAGCAAGGGACAGAACACTGAAGCTTTCTTT,CASSKGQNTEAFF
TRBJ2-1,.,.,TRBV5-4,TGTGCCAGCAGCTCCACCAGCGCTTCCTACAATGAGCAGTTCTTC,CASSSTSASYNEQFF
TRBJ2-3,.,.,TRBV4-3,TGCGCCAGCAGCCAAGATTTTGCCAGGGAGGTCACAGATACGCAGTATTTT,CASSQDFAREVTDTQYF
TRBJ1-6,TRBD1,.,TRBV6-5,TGTGCCAGCAGTTACTCGATACAGGGGCGTTCACCCCTCCACTTT,CASSYSIQGRSPLHF
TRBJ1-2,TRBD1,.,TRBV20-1,TGCAGTGCTAGTCGGACAGGTGGCTACACCTTC,CSASRTGGYTF
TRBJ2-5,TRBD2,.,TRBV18,TGTGCCAGCTCAGGTAGCGGGGCGAGGGAGACCCAGTACTTC,CASSGSGARETQYF
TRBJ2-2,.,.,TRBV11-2,TGTGCCAGCAGCTTAATGGAGGTCGGGGAGCTGTTTTTT,CASSLMEVGELFF
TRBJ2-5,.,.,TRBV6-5,TGTGCCACTGGGGACTACCAAGAGACCCAGTACTTC,CATGDYQETQYF
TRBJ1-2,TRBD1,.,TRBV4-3,TGCGCCAGCAGCCAAGGGGCAGGGGGATCCTATGGCTACACCTTC,CASSQGAGGSYGYTF
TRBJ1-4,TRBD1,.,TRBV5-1,TGCGCCAGCAGTCGGGTCGGGACAGGGGATGAAAAACTGTTTTTT,CASSRVGTGDEKLFF
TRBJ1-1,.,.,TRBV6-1,TGTGCCAGCAGTGAACAGGGGCGGGCTGAAGCTTTCTTT,CASSEQGRAEAFF
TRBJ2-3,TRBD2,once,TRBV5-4,TGTGCCAGCAGCCCCCTAGCGGGGGGAAGGACAGATACGCAGTATTTT,CASSPLAGGRTDTQYF
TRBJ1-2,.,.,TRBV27,TGTGCCAGCAGCATGGGGCAGGGGAACTATGGCTACACCTTC,CASSMGQGNYGYTF
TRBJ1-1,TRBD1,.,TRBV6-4,TGTGCCAGCAGTAGGACAGGCGACACTGAAGCTTTCTTT,CASSRTGDTEAFF
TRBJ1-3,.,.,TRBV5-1,TGCGCCAGCAGCTTGACAGGGAGAAGTTCGCGGGGAAACACCATATATTTT,CASSLTGRSSRGNTIYF
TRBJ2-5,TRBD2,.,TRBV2,TGTGCCATGTCGGGACTAGGAAGAGAGACCCAGTACTTC,CAMSGLGRETQYF
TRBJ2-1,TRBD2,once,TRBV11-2,TGTGCCAGCAGCTCTAGATTAGCGGGGTTGGCGTTAAATGAGCAGTTCTTC,CASSSRLAGLALNEQFF
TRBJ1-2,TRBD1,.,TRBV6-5,TGTGCCAGCACCCGGACAGGGGATGGGTATGGCTACACCTTC,CASTRTGDGYGYTF
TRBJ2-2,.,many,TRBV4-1,TGCGCCAGCAGCCAACAGGGAACTTACACCGGGGAGCTGTTTTTT,CASSQQGTYTGELFF
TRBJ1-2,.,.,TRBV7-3,TGTGCCAGCAGCTTATCGGGGTCAGGGGACTATGGCTACACCTTC,CASSLSGSGDYGYTF
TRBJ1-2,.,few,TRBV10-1,TGCGCCAGCAGTGACCTCGAGGGGGATGGCTACACCTTC,CASSDLEGDGYTF
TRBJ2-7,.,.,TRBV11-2,TGTGCCAGCCACCACCAGGGTCGGCTTCCCTACGAGCAGTACTTC,CASHHQGRLPYEQYF
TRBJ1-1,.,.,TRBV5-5,TGTGCCAGCAGCTTGTCGGCGGGGGATACAGGAGAAGCTTTCTTT,CASSLSAGDTGEAFF
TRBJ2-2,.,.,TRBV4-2,TGTGCCAGCAGCCAAGAGTGGGCGGGGCACCTCGGGGAGCTGTTTTTT,CASSQEWAGHLGELFF
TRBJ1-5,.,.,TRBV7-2,TGTGCCAGCAGCTTAGAACTTTTATGGACCGGAGGGCCCCAGCATTTT,CASSLELLWTGGPQHF
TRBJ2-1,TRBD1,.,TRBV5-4,TGTGCCAGCAGTCCCGCCGGCGACAGGGGGATCAATGAGCAGTTCTTC,CASSPAGDRGINEQFF
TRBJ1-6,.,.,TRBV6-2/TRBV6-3,TGTGCCAGCAGTTACACACAGGGAGCCGGCGATAATTCACCCCTCCACTTT,CASSYTQGAGDNSPLHF
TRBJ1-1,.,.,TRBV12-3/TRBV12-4,TGTGCCAGCAGTTTAGGGCTGAACACTGAAGCTTTCTTT,CASSLGLNTEAFF
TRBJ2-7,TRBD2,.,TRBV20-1,TGCAGTGCTAGTGGACTAGCGGGGGGGGAGTACGAGCAGTACTTC,CSASGLAGGEYEQYF
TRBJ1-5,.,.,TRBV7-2,TGTGCCAGCAGCTTATCCGGGAATCAGCCCCAGCATTTT,CASSLSGNQPQHF